Following are 6 T cell receptor beta chains from one sample sequenced in a study of T and B cells in COVID-19 patients. TRB was amplified from approximately 250-480 ng of blood genomic DNA. Multiplex PCR with BIOMED2 TRB-A/B primer pools amplified TRB rearrangements. MiXCR, applied by TCRdb to the multiplex PCR reads, yields one record per CDR3 protein. The data show a few thousand distinct CDR3 sequences, 20% seen once. Sample: blood. The receptors derive from a human donor who had recovered from COVID-19.

The rearrangement uses TRBV10-3 and TRBJ1-1; 7 nucleotides align to TRBD1. The CDR3 contains 12 residues. Germline CDR1 ENHRY, CDR2 SYGVKD. V shed 2 bases, J shed 9 bases, and the junction held 3 bases outside the gene matches. The CDR3 DNA sequence: TGTGCCATCAGTGAGAGACAGGGACAAGCTTTCTTT. As protein: CAISERQGQAFF.

This clonotype qualifies as large. The rearrangement uses TRBV29-1 and TRBJ2-5; TRBD1 is a possible D gene (5 bases). Per germline, CDR1 SQVTM and CDR2 ANQGSEA. Trimming took 4 bases from V and 5 from J, leaving 5 bases between them. There are 10 residues in the CDR3. The CDR3, as DNA: TGCAGCGTTGCAGGGGAGACCCAGTACTTC. Protein product: CSVAGETQYF.

This clonotype ranks as medium-sized. The chain combines TRBV27 with TRBJ1-6; the D is unclear. V was pared by 6 bases and J by 13 bases, with 19 bases between. The CDR3 is 14 residues long. CDR1 is MNHEY, CDR2 SMNVEV, per germline (reference sequence). CDR3 sequence (DNA): TGTGCCAGCAGGATCCCCACCCCGGGGTATCCCCTCCACTTT. Its translation: CASRIPTPGYPLHF.

The chain couples TRBV20-1 to TRBJ1-1, with a tentative D call TRBD1 (5 bases). CDR1 is DFQATT and CDR2 is SNEGSKA in the germline V gene (reference sequence). This CDR3 has 14 amino acids. V was clipped by 3 bases and J by 1 base, with 12 bases between them. CDR3 protein: CSARGDGGNTEAFF. The DNA of the CDR3 is TGCAGTGCTAGGGGGGACGGGGGGAACACTGAAGCTTTCTTT.

As for this clonotype: It may be a read error: a sequence one base away is much more abundant. This chain joins TRBV7-2 and TRBJ2-3; D may be TRBD1 (5 bases). Germline V gives CDR1 SGHTA, CDR2 FQGNSA. CDR3 length: 15 residues. CDR3 in amino acids: CVSSSTRASTDTQYF. The CDR3 nucleotides are TGTGTCAGCAGCTCGACCAGGGCTAGCACAGATACGCAGTATTTT.

This clonotype occurred a few times. The gene calls are TRBV20-1 and TRBJ2-2; D is uncertain. Trimming removed 1 base from V and 0 bases from J, with 6 bases in between. CDR3 length: 14 amino acids. Germline V lookup: CDR1 DFQATT, CDR2 SNEGSKA (reference sequence). The CDR3 here is CSARVGTNTGELFF. The CDR3, as DNA: TGCAGTGCTAGAGTAGGAACGAACACCGGGGAGCTGTTTTTT.